This T cell receptor (beta chain) is from a study of blood T cell repertoires in COVID-19. The table came from immunoSEQ multiplex PCR; TCRdb's copy has only in-frame clones and leaves some out. The sample consists of approximately 180,000 clones, around four fifths of them appearing once. This CDR3 is built from 16 residues. V gave up 0 bases and J gave up 4 bases, with 13 bases separating them. The germline V gene has CDR1 SGDLS and CDR2 YYNGEE. The sample taken for sequencing was peripheral blood. The chain links TRBV9 to TRBJ2-2; a possible D gene is TRBD1 (6 bases). This clonotype was sampled from a woman between 40 and 50 years old with COVID-19, enrolled during active disease. DNA of the CDR3: TGTGCCAGCAGCGTAGACCAGGGGAGAAGCACCGGGGAGCTGTTTTTT. It specifies CASSVDQGRSTGELFF.